The present T cell receptor (beta chain) was sequenced within a study of T cell changes during pregnancy in multiple sclerosis. Profiled with immunoSEQ multiplex PCR; TCRdb holds only in-frame clones, not every one. The sample holds fewer than 65,000 clones, around 94% seen once. CDR1 is PRHDT and CDR2 is FYEKMQ in the germline V gene (reference sequence). This CDR3 has 15 amino acids. V was pared by 3 bases and J by 1 base, with 3 bases of the junction left unmatched. The V gene is TRBV13, the J gene TRBJ2-3, with 8 bases aligning to TRBD1. Sequenced here: CD4+ T cells from peripheral blood mononuclear cells, sampled in the third trimester of pregnancy. The receptor was derived from a female donor with multiple sclerosis, enrolled in a pregnancy study. CDR3 in DNA: TGTGCCAGCAGCTTGGGACAGGCAGGCACAGATACGCAGTATTTT. It translates to CASSLGQAGTDTQYF.